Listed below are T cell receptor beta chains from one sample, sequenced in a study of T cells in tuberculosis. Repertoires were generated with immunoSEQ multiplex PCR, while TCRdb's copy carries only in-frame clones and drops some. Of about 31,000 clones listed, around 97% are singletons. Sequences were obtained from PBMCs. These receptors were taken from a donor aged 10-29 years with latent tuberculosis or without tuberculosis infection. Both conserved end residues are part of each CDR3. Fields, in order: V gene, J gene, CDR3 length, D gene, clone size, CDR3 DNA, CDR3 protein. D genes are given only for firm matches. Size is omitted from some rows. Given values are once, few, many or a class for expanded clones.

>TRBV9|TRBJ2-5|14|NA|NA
TGTGCCAGCAGCGTAGCTCTCCAGGGGTCGTCCCAGTACTTC
CASSVALQGSSQYF
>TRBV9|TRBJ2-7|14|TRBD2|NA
TGTGCCAGCAGCATTAGCGGGAGTATATACGAGCAGTACTTC
CASSISGSIYEQYF
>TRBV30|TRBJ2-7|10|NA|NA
TGTGCCTGGGGCCTCTACGAGCAGTACTTC
CAWGLYEQYF
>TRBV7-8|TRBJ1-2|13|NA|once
TGTGCCAGCAGCTCCGGGCAGGGAACCGGCTACACCTTC
CASSSGQGTGYTF
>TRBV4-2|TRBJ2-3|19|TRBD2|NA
TGTGCCAGCAGCCAAGAGGGGGGAGCGGGGGGGCTCCGCACAGATACGCAGTATTTT
CASSQEGGAGGLRTDTQYF
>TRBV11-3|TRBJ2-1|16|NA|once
TGTGCCAGCAGCTTAGACGGACAGAGACCCTACAATGAGCAGTTCTTC
CASSLDGQRPYNEQFF
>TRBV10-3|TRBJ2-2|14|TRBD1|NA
TGTGCCATCAACGGACAGGAGAACACCGGGGAGCTGTTTTTT
CAINGQENTGELFF
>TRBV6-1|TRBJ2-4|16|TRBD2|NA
TGTGCCAGCAGTGAACTAGCGGGAGGGGGCAAAAACATTCAGTACTTC
CASSELAGGGKNIQYF
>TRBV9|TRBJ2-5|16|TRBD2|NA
TGTGCCAGCAGCGTAGCTAGCGGGGGGGAATGGGAGACCCAGTACTTC
CASSVASGGEWETQYF
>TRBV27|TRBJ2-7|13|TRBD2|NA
TGTGCCAGCAGTTTGACTAGCGGCTACGAGCAGTACTTC
CASSLTSGYEQYF
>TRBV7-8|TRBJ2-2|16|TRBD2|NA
TGTGCCAGCAGCCACCTTGGACTAGCGGACACCGGGGAGCTGTTTTTT
CASSHLGLADTGELFF
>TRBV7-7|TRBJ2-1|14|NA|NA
TGTGCCAGCAGCTTAGGCGGGGAAAGGGATGAGCAGTTCTTC
CASSLGGERDEQFF
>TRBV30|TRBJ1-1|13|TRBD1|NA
TGTGCCTGGACCCTGGACAGGGCCACTGAAGCTTTCTTT
CAWTLDRATEAFF
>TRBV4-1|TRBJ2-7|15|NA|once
TGCGCCAGCAGCCACGGACAGTCCGTGTCCTACGAGCAGTACTTC
CASSHGQSVSYEQYF
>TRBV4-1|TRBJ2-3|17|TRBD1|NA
TGCGCCAGCAGCCAAGATCAGGGGGCCCTAGGTACAGATACGCAGTATTTT
CASSQDQGALGTDTQYF
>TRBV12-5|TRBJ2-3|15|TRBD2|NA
TGTGCTAGTAGTCGCGGGCGGGAGGTGCCAGATACGCAGTATTTT
CASSRGREVPDTQYF
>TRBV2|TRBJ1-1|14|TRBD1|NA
TGTGCCAGCAGCCTACCGACAGGGGGGACTGAAGCTTTCTTT
CASSLPTGGTEAFF
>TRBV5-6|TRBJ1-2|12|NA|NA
TGTGCCAGCAGCTTTGTGGAGGTGGGCTACACCTTC
CASSFVEVGYTF
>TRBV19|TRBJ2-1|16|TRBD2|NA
TGTGCCAGTAGTAAAACCCGGGAGGGCCTGGGTAATGAGCAGTTCTTC
CASSKTREGLGNEQFF
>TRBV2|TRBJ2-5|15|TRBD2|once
TGTGCCAGCAGTGGATTAGCGGGGGCCCAAGAGACCCAGTACTTC
CASSGLAGAQETQYF
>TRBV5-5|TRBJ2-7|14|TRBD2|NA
TGTGCCAGCAGAGCTAGCGGGAGTCACTACGAGCAGTACTTC
CASRASGSHYEQYF
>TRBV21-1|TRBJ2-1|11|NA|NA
TGTGCCAGCAGCAACAGGCATGAGCAGTTCTTC
CASSNRHEQFF
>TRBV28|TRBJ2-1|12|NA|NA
TGTGCCAGCACGCACAGTTACAATGAGCAGTTCTTC
CASTHSYNEQFF
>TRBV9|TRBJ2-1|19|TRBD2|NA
TGTGCCAGCAGCCATCGTCGCGGGGGGCTCCCGAGCTCCTACAATGAGCAGTTCTTC
CASSHRRGGLPSSYNEQFF
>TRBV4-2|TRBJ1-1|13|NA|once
TGTGCCAGCAGCCAAGTGATCGGTACTGAAGCTTTCTTT
CASSQVIGTEAFF
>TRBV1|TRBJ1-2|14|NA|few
TGCACCATCCTGGACAGGGGGCGCGCCTATGGCTACACCTTC
CTILDRGRAYGYTF
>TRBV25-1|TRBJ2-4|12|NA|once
TGTGCCAGCAGTGCTCAATCCGGGGGTCAGTACTTC
CASSAQSGGQYF
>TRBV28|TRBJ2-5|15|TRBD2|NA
TGTGCCAGCAGAAAGCCCGGACTAGCACCAGAGACCCAGTACTTC
CASRKPGLAPETQYF
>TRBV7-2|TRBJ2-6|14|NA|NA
TGTGCCAGCAGCCGGGACTCTGGGGCCAACGTCCTGACTTTC
CASSRDSGANVLTF
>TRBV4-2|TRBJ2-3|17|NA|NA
TGTGCCAGCAGCCAAGGTACAGGGCAGGGTTCGACAGATACGCAGTATTTT
CASSQGTGQGSTDTQYF
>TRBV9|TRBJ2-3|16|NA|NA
TGTGCCAGCAGCCTAAGATGGGGGCCGGGTGAAGATACGCAGTATTTT
CASSLRWGPGEDTQYF
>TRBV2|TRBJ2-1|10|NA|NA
TGTGCCAGCAGCGTCAATGAGCAGTTCTTC
CASSVNEQFF
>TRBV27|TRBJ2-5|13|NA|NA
TGTGCCAGCAGTGGGACTGGAATTGAGACCCAGTACTTC
CASSGTGIETQYF
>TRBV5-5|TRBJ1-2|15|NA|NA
TGTGCCAGCAGCTTGTCTTCCGCCCTAAACTATGGCTACACCTTC
CASSLSSALNYGYTF
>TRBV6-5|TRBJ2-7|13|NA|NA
TGTGCCAGCAGACATTCCCGGGCACGGGGGCAGTACTTC
CASRHSRARGQYF
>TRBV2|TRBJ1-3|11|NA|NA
TGTGCCAGCCGAGGCCCAAACACCATATATTTT
CASRGPNTIYF
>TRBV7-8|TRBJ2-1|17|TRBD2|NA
TGTGCCAGCAGCTTCGGACTAGCGGGGGCATCCTACAATGAGCAGTTCTTC
CASSFGLAGASYNEQFF
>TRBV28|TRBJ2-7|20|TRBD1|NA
TGTGCCAGCAGCCAACGGCCCGGAAGGATAGGGACAGGGAGCTCCTACGAGCAGTACTTC
CASSQRPGRIGTGSSYEQYF
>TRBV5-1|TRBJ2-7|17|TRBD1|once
TGCGCCAGCAGCCAAGAGTCCCTGGGACAGGGGATCCGCGAGCAGTACTTC
CASSQESLGQGIREQYF
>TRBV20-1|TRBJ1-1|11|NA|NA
TGCAGTGCCGGAGGGCCCCGTGAAGCTTTCTTT
CSAGGPREAFF
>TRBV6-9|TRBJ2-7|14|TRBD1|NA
TGTGCCAGCAGTTTGTCGGACAGGGACTACGAGCAGTACTTC
CASSLSDRDYEQYF
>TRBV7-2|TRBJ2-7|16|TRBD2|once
TGTGCCAGCAGCCTAGTAGCGGGGGGGCGGTACTACGAGCAGTACTTC
CASSLVAGGRYYEQYF